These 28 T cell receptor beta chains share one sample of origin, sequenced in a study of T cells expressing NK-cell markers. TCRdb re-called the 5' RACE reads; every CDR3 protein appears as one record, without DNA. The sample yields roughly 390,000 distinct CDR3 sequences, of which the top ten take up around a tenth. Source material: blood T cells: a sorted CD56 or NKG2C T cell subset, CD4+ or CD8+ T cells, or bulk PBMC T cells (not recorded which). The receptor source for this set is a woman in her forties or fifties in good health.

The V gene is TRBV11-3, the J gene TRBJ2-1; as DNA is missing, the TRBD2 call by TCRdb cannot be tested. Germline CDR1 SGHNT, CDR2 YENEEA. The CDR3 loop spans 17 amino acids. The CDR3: CASSFLAGGSSYNEQFF.

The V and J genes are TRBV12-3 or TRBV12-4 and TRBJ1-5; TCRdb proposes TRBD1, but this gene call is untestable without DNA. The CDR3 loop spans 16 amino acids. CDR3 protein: CASSLGAGGPNQPQHF.

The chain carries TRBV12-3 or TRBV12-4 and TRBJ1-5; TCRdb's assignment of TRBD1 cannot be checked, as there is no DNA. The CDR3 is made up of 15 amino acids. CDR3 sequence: CASSPHLWADQPQHF.

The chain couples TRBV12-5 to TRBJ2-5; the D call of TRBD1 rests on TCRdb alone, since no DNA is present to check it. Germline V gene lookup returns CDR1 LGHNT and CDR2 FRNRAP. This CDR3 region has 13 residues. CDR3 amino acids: CASGRGGVETQYF. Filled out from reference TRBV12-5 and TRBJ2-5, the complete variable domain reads DARVTQTPRHKVTEMGQEVTMRCQPILGHNTVFWYRQTMMQGLELLAYFRNRAPLDDSGMPKDRFSAEMPDATLATLKIQPSEPRDSAVYFCASGRGGVETQYFGPGTRLLVL.

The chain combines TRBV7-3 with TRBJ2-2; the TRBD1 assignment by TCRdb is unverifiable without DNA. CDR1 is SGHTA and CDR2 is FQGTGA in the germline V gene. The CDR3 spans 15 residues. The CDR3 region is CASSLQGANTGELFF.

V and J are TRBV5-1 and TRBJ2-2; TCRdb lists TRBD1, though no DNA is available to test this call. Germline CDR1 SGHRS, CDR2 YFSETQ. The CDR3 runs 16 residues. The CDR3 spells CASSMQRTGPTGELFF.

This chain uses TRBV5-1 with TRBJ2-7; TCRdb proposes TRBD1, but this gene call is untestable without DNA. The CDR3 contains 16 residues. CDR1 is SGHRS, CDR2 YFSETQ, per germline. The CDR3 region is CASSFGMGTWGYEQYF.

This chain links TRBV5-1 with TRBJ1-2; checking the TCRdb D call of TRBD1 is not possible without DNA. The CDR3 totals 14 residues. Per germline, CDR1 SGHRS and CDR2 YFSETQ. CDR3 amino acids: CASSLDGGGDGYTF.

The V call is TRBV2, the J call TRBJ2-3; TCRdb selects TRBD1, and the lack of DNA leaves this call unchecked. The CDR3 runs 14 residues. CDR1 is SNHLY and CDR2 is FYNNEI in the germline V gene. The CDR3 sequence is CASSPDSDTDTQYF.

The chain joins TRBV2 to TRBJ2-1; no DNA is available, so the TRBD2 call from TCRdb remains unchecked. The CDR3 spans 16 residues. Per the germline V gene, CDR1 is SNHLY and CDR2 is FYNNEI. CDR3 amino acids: CASRIDSSPSFYEQFF.

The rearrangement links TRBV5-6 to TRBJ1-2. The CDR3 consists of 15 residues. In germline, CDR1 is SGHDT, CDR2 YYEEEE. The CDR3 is CASSSFQRRDYGYTF.

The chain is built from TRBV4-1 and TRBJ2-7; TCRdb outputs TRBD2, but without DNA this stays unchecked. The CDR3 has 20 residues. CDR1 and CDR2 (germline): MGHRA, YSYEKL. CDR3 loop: CASSQVEGTSGRIRTYEQYF.

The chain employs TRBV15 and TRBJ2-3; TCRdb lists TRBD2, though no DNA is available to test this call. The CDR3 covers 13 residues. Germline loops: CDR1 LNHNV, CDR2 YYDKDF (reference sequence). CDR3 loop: CATQGGGTDTQYF. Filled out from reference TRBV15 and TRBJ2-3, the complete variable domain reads DAMVIQNPRYQVTQFGKPVTLSCSQTLNHNVMYWYQQKSSQAPKLLFHYYDKDFNNEADTPDNFQSRRPNTSFCFLDIRSPGLGDTAMYLCATQGGGTDTQYFGPGTRLTVL.

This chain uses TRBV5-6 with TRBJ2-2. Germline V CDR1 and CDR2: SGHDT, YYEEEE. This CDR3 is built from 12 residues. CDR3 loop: CASRRLTGELFF.

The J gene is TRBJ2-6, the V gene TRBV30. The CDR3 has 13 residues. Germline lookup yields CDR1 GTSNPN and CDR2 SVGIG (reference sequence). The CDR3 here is CAWSYSGANVLTF.

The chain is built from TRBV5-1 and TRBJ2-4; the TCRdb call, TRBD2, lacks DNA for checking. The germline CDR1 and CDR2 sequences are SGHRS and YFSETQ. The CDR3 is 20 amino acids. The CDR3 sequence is CASSLATGLAVGGAKNIQYF.

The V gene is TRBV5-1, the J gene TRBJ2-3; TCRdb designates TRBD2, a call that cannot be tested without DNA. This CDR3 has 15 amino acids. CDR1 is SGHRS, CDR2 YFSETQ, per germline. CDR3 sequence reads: CASSRTSTFTDTQYF.

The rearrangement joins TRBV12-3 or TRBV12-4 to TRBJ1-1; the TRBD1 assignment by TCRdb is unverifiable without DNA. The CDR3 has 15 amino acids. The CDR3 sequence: CASSFSDRGGAEAFF.

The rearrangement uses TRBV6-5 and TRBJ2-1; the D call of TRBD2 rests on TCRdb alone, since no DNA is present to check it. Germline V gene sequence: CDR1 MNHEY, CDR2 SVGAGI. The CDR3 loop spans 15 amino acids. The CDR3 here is CASSTGLAGRDEQFF.

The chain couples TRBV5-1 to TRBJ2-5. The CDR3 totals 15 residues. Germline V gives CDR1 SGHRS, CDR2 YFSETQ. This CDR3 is CASSLLGLTQETQYF.

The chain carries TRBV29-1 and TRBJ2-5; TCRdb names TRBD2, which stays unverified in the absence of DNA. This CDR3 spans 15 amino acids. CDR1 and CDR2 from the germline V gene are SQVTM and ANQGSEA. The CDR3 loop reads CSGRGTSAIQETQYF.

CDR3 sequence: CASSYGRAGADYGYTF. The gene calls are TRBV7-8 and TRBJ1-2; TCRdb's D call, TRBD1, is unchecked because there is no DNA. The V gene's germline CDR1 is SGHVS and CDR2 FQNEAQ. The CDR3 length is 16 residues.

The CDR3 sequence: CASSTASTDTQYF. The chain is built from TRBV5-1 and TRBJ2-3. The CDR3 has 13 amino acids. Germline lookup yields CDR1 SGHRS and CDR2 YFSETQ.

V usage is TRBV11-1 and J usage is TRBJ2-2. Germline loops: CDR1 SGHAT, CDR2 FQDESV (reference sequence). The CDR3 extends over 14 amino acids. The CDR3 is CASSLGRETGELFF.

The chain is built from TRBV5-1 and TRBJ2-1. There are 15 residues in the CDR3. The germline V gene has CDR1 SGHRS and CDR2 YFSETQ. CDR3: CASSWGPRRYNEQFF.

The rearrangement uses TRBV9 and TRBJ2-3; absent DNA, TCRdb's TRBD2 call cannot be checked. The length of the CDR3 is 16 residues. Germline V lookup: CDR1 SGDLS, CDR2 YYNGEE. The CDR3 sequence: CASSPFGAGVSDTQYF.

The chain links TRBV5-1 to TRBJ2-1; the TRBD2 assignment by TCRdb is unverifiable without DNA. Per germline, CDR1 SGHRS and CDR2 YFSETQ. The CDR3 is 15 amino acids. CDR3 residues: CASSPTSGRGEEQFF.

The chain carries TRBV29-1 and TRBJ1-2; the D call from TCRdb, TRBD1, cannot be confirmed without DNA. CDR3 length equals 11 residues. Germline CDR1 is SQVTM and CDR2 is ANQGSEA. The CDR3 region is CSSDRNYGYTF.